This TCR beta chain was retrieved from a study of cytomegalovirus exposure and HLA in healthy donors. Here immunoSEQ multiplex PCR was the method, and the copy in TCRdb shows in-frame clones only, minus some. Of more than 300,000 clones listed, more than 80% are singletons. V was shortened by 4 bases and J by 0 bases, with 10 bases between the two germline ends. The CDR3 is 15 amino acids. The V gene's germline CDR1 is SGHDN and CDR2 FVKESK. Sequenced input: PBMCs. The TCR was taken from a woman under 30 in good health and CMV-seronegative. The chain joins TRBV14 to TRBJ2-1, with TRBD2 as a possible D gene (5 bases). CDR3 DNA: TGTGCCAGCAGCCTAGCGCCTACCTCCTACAATGAGCAGTTCTTC. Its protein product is CASSLAPTSYNEQFF.